This passage covers 4 T cell receptor beta chains from one sample sequenced in a study of control samples from healthy donors and cancer patients. Data came from immunoSEQ multiplex PCR; TCRdb stores just in-frame clones and leaves some out. In the table there are 140,000 to 150,000 clones, approximately 94% of which are singletons. The specimen was blood. Source of these receptors: a man aged 18 to 30 in good health.

The rearrangement joins TRBV6-5 to TRBJ1-2; D not certain. This CDR3 is built from 12 residues. V lost 2 bases and J lost 6, with 7 bases in between. Germline lookup yields CDR1 MNHEY and CDR2 SVGAGI. DNA of the CDR3: TGTGCCAGCAGTTACCCGGGAAATGGCTACACCTTC. Translated, it gives CASSYPGNGYTF.

V gene TRBV3-1 (or the pseudogene TRBV3-2) combines with J gene TRBJ1-1; maybe TRBD1 (5 bases). Between the trimmed V and J ends, which lost 6 bases and 4 bases, there was a span of 9 bases. Germline loops: CDR1 LGHDT, CDR2 YNNKEL (reference sequence). The CDR3 spans 12 residues. The CDR3 sequence: CASRGGGTEAFF. The CDR3 coding sequence is TGTGCCAGCAGGGGGGGAGGCACTGAAGCTTTCTTT.

The chain links TRBV6-2 or TRBV6-3 to TRBJ2-5; possibly TRBD1 for D (5 bases). Deletions cut 2 bases from V and 1 base from J, with 11 bases between. The CDR3 is made up of 15 amino acids. The germline V gene has CDR1 MNHEY and CDR2 SVGEGT. The CDR3 loop is CASSYQGALQETQYF. CDR3 DNA sequence: TGTGCCAGCAGTTACCAGGGCGCTCTCCAAGAGACCCAGTACTTC.

The V and J genes are TRBV4-2 and TRBJ2-2, with D unresolved. Germline V gives CDR1 LGHNA, CDR2 YNFKEQ. Deletions cut 2 bases from V and 0 bases from J, with 22 bases between. The CDR3 extends over 20 amino acids. CDR3: CASSQQARTWAETNTGELFF. CDR3 nucleotides: TGTGCCAGCAGCCAACAGGCCCGAACCTGGGCGGAGACGAACACCGGGGAGCTGTTTTTT.